One sample yielded the 29 T cell receptor beta chains listed below, sequenced in a study of OX40 agonist ivuxolimab in advanced cancers. Sequencing used immunoSEQ multiplex PCR; TCRdb keeps in-frame clones, though not all of them. The sample shows fewer than 25,000 clones, around four fifths of them seen only once. The sequencing here drew on CD4+ or CD8+ T cells sorted from blood, taken in a trial of the OX40 agonist ivuxolimab. The origin of the receptors is an adult with an advanced solid tumor such as melanoma, head and neck, liver or kidney cancer.

This clone was counted once. The V call is TRBV30, the J call TRBJ1-5; TRBD1 is a possible D gene (5 bases). The CDR3 covers 17 residues. Trimming removed 3 bases at V and 6 bases at J, with 24 bases between. Per the germline V gene, CDR1 is GTSNPN and CDR2 is SVGIG (reference sequence). The CDR3 sequence: CAWSPGGGGWTIQPQHF. The CDR3 nucleotides read TGTGCCTGGAGCCCTGGGGGGGGAGGGTGGACCATTCAGCCCCAGCATTTT.

V is TRBV27 and J is TRBJ1-1, with 10 bases matching TRBD1. The CDR3 runs to 16 residues. Germline values: CDR1 MNHEY, CDR2 SMNVEV (reference sequence). J gave up 0 bases and V 3 bases, and 4 bases lay outside the gene matches. The CDR3 nucleotides are TGTGCCAGCAGTTTGGGACAGGGGTCATTGAACACTGAAGCTTTCTTT. Residues: CASSLGQGSLNTEAFF.

The chain joins TRBV6-6 to TRBJ2-7, with no clear D. The CDR3 is made up of 14 amino acids. The germline CDR1 and CDR2 sequences are MNHNY and SVGAGI (reference sequence). The V and J ends lost 0 bases and 0 bases respectively, with 6 bases between them. CDR3 loop: CASSYSFDSYEQYF. As DNA, the CDR3 is TGTGCCAGCAGTTACTCGTTCGACTCCTACGAGCAGTACTTC.

This clone is a singleton in its sample. The chain combines TRBV10-2 with TRBJ1-3, with 7 bases identical to TRBD1. Germline CDR1 WSHSY, CDR2 SAAADI. Trimming at V came to 3 bases and at J to 2 bases, leaving 7 bases not matched to a gene. This CDR3 spans 16 amino acids. Written as DNA, the CDR3 is TGCGCCAGCAGTGACCTGACAGGGAGGACTGGAAACACCATATATTTT. Translating it yields CASSDLTGRTGNTIYF.

This rearrangement joins TRBV5-1 to TRBJ2-7; 8 bases map to TRBD1. Germline V gene data show CDR1 as SGHRS and CDR2 as YFSETQ. The CDR3 is 14 amino acids. Germline trimming cut 4 bases from V and 4 bases from J; bases unmatched to any gene: 7. The CDR3 loop is CASSQTGVRYEQYF. The CDR3 DNA reads as TGCGCCAGCAGCCAGACAGGGGTGAGGTACGAGCAGTACTTC. The variable domain in full, completed from reference TRBV5-1 and TRBJ2-7, reads KAGVTQTPRYLIKTRGQQVTLSCSPISGHRSVSWYQQTPGQGLQFLFEYFSETQRNKGNFPGRFSGRQFSNSRSEMNVSTLELGDSALYLCASSQTGVRYEQYFGPGTRLTVT.

This clone came up once. V usage is TRBV27 and J usage is TRBJ2-5; TRBD1 matches 10 bases. Trimming took 5 bases from V and 5 from J; bases not matched to a gene: 8. The V gene's germline CDR1 is MNHEY and CDR2 SMNVEV (reference sequence). The CDR3 runs 15 residues. The CDR3 reads CASSEGTGARETQYF. The CDR3 coding sequence is TGTGCCAGCAGTGAGGGGACAGGGGCCCGGGAGACCCAGTACTTC.

The CDR3 sequence is CASSPAGTYEQYF. In nucleotides, the CDR3 is TGCGCCAGCAGCCCCGCGGGCACCTACGAGCAGTACTTC. V and J are TRBV4-1 and TRBJ2-7; tentative D call: TRBD2 (5 bases). This CDR3 spans 13 amino acids. The V and J ends lost 4 bases and 2 bases respectively, with 9 bases between them. The germline V gene encodes CDR1 MGHRA and CDR2 YSYEKL.

The chain is built from TRBV6-1 and TRBJ2-7; D is ambiguous. Germline lookup yields CDR1 MNHNS and CDR2 SASEGT. Trimming removed 1 base from V and 7 bases from J, with 17 bases in between. The CDR3 is 15 amino acids. CDR3 sequence: CASSEGPGKYGEQYF. CDR3 coding DNA: TGTGCCAGCAGTGAAGGGCCAGGCAAATATGGGGAGCAGTACTTC.

This chain connects TRBV19 to TRBJ1-2, with TRBD1 as a possible D gene (6 bases). The CDR3 runs to 12 residues. V was shortened by 3 bases and J by 9 bases, with 11 bases between the two germline ends. Germline V lookup: CDR1 LNHDA, CDR2 SQIVND (reference sequence). Written as DNA, the CDR3 is TGTGCCAGTAGTATGTACAGGGAAAGCTACACCTTC. Encoded protein: CASSMYRESYTF.

The CDR3 reads CASSLDGRHEQFF. The CDR3 nucleotides read TGCGCCAGCAGCTTGGATGGACGCCATGAGCAGTTCTTC. J is TRBJ2-1 and V is TRBV5-1; unclear D gene. Trimming shortened V by 0 bases and J by 8 bases, and 9 bases separated the two germline ends. Germline V gives CDR1 SGHRS, CDR2 YFSETQ. CDR3 size: 13 residues.

CDR3 loop: CASSLDVLEQYF. The CDR3, as DNA: TGTGCCAGCAGCTTAGACGTCCTAGAGCAGTACTTC. The gene calls are TRBV7-2 and TRBJ2-7; no definite D call. The CDR3 contains 12 residues. Germline-derived CDR1 and CDR2 are SGHTA and FQGNSA. V was clipped by 1 base and J by 7 bases, with 8 bases between them. Based on the CDR3 plus reference TRBV7-2 and TRBJ2-7, the full variable domain is GAGVSQSPSNKVTEKGKDVELRCDPISGHTALYWYRQSLGQGLEFLIYFQGNSAPDKSGLPSDRFSAERTGGSVSTLTIQRTQQEDSAVYLCASSLDVLEQYFGPGTRLTVT.

The chain carries TRBV10-2 and TRBJ1-2; possibly TRBD1 for D (6 bases). The germline gives CDR1 WSHSY, CDR2 SAAADI. Trimming took 0 bases from V and 5 from J, leaving 19 bases between them. The CDR3 is 17 residues long. In nucleotides, the CDR3 is TGCGCCAGCAGTGAGTCTAAGACAGGAGGCAGCGGGTATGGCTACACCTTC. As protein: CASSESKTGGSGYGYTF.

This rearrangement joins TRBV7-9 to TRBJ2-1; possible D gene TRBD2, 5 bases. Germline CDR1 and CDR2: SEHNR and FQNEAQ (reference sequence). The CDR3 covers 14 residues. V lost 5 bases, J lost 5 bases, and 13 bases lay in between. The chain's CDR3 is CASSPPGIDNEQFF. As DNA, the CDR3 is TGTGCCAGCAGCCCCCCGGGGATAGACAATGAGCAGTTCTTC.

This chain connects TRBV9 to TRBJ1-2; 8 bases line up with TRBD1. The CDR3 spans 10 residues. CDR1 and CDR2 from the germline V gene are SGDLS and YYNGEE. V shed 7 bases and J 7 bases; nucleotides not matched to a gene: 0. The CDR3 here is CASQGAGYTF. The CDR3, as DNA: TGTGCCAGCCAGGGGGCTGGCTACACCTTC.

This chain uses TRBV7-9 with TRBJ2-7; TRBD1 agrees at 9 bases. Germline V lookup: CDR1 SEHNR, CDR2 FQNEAQ (reference sequence). J lost 2 bases, V lost 3 bases, and 5 bases had no gene match. The CDR3 extends over 15 amino acids. This chain's CDR3 is CASSFPGQGTYEQYF. In DNA, the CDR3 is TGTGCCAGCAGCTTTCCGGGACAGGGAACCTACGAGCAGTACTTC.

This rearrangement joins TRBV29-1 to TRBJ2-1, with 10 positions matching TRBD1. The germline gives CDR1 SQVTM, CDR2 ANQGSEA. This CDR3 has 15 amino acids. Losses at the gene ends were 6 bases for V and 0 bases for J; bases not matched to a gene: 5. As DNA, the CDR3 is TGCAGCGTGGAGGACAGGGGGGGCTCCTACAATGAGCAGTTCTTC. It yields the protein CSVEDRGGSYNEQFF.

V usage is TRBV19 and J usage is TRBJ1-2; a possible D gene is TRBD1 (6 bases). The germline V gene has CDR1 LNHDA and CDR2 SQIVND (reference sequence). CDR3 length: 15 amino acids. V lost 5 bases and J lost 2, with 15 bases in between. The CDR3 coding sequence is TGTGCCAGTAGTCGGGCAGGGGAGATAAACTATGGCTACACCTTC. It translates to CASSRAGEINYGYTF. Complete variable domain (other parts from reference TRBV19 and TRBJ1-2): DGGITQSPKYLFRKEGQNVTLSCEQNLNHDAMYWYRQDPGQGLRLIYYSQIVNDFQKGDIAEGYSVSREKKESFPLTVTSAQKNPTAFYLCASSRAGEINYGYTFGSGTRLTVV.

This clone was detected only once. V and J are TRBV4-1 and TRBJ2-5; D unresolved. V gave up 6 bases and J gave up 1 base, with 12 bases separating them. This CDR3 contains 14 residues. Germline V gene sequence: CDR1 MGHRA, CDR2 YSYEKL. The CDR3 DNA sequence: TGCGCCAGCAGTGATGGACGGGTCCAAGAGACCCAGTACTTC. This translates into CASSDGRVQETQYF.

The genes are TRBV27 and TRBJ2-5; 9 nucleotides align to TRBD2. Trimming at V came to 6 bases and at J to 6 bases, leaving 8 bases not matched to a gene. CDR3 length: 14 residues. Per germline, CDR1 MNHEY and CDR2 SMNVEV (reference sequence). CDR3 DNA sequence: TGTGCCAGCAGACCAGCGGGAGGAACTAAGACCCAGTACTTC. This gives the protein CASRPAGGTKTQYF.

The genes are TRBV19 and TRBJ2-7; D unresolved. V was cut by 1 base and J by 6 bases, with 7 bases left in between. Germline assignment: CDR1 LNHDA and CDR2 SQIVND (reference sequence). This CDR3 has 12 amino acids. The CDR3 region is CASSIGASEQYF. CDR3 in DNA: TGTGCCAGTAGTATAGGAGCGTCCGAGCAGTACTTC.

The genes are TRBV7-9 and TRBJ2-5; weak D call: TRBD2 (5 bases). V gave up 5 bases and J gave up 5 bases, with 15 bases separating them. CDR3 length: 14 residues. Per the germline V gene, CDR1 is SEHNR and CDR2 is FQNEAQ (reference sequence). As DNA, the CDR3 is TGTGCCAGCAGCGGCGAGGTAGCGCAGGAGACCCAGTACTTC. It translates to CASSGEVAQETQYF.

This chain links TRBV6-6 with TRBJ2-5, with 9 nucleotides matching TRBD1. This CDR3 has 15 amino acids. Germline CDR1 is MNHNY and CDR2 is SVGAGI (reference sequence). The ends lost 0 bases at V and 5 bases at J; junction bases unmatched: 4. CDR3 residues: CASSYSGDRVETQYF. Here the CDR3 DNA reads TGTGCCAGCAGTTACTCGGGGGACAGGGTGGAGACCCAGTACTTC.

The chain combines TRBV7-9 with TRBJ2-7, with D possibly matching TRBD2 (6 bases). The CDR3 spans 14 residues. Germline V gene lookup returns CDR1 SEHNR and CDR2 FQNEAQ (reference sequence). Trimming stripped 4 bases from V and 6 bases from J, with 16 bases between. CDR3 nucleotide sequence: TGTGCCAGCAGCTCCCCGGAGGGCTTGATCGAGCAGTACTTC. Translation gives CASSSPEGLIEQYF.

The chain couples TRBV27 to TRBJ2-6; D remains ambiguous. The V and J ends lost 3 bases and 2 bases respectively, with 23 bases between them. This CDR3 has 20 amino acids. CDR1 and CDR2 (germline): MNHEY, SMNVEV (reference sequence). The CDR3 reads CASSFRTPTPDFTGANVLTF. The CDR3 DNA reads as TGTGCCAGCAGTTTCCGGACCCCTACACCCGATTTTACTGGGGCCAACGTCCTGACTTTC.

This clone was recorded once. The V call is TRBV5-6, the J call TRBJ1-2, with no clear D. CDR1 SGHDT and CDR2 YYEEEE come from the germline V gene. CDR3 length: 12 residues. The V and J ends lost 3 bases and 1 base respectively, with 4 bases between them. Here the CDR3 reads CASSSFNYGYTF. Written as DNA, the CDR3 is TGTGCCAGCAGCTCCTTTAACTATGGCTACACCTTC.

V usage is TRBV12-5 and J usage is TRBJ2-5; 8 nucleotides line up with TRBD2. V dropped 2 bases and J dropped 4; count of bases not matched to a gene: 9. CDR1 is LGHNT, CDR2 FRNRAP, per germline. This CDR3 region has 16 residues. CDR3: CASGLLRGGPGETQYF. Written as DNA, the CDR3 is TGTGCTAGTGGTTTGCTACGCGGGGGGCCGGGAGAGACCCAGTACTTC.

The chain uses TRBV19 and TRBJ2-1; no reliable D call. Germline CDR1 and CDR2: LNHDA and SQIVND (reference sequence). V dropped 6 bases and J dropped 3 bases, with 9 bases sitting between them. The CDR3 runs 13 residues. The CDR3 DNA reads TGTGCCAGTAGACGGTCGGGCTACAATGAGCAGTTCTTC. This gives the protein CASRRSGYNEQFF.

Concerning this clone: Additional DNA sequences in this sample encode the identical CDR3. The gene calls are TRBV9 and TRBJ2-3; 7 bases agree with TRBD2. V gave up 0 bases and J gave up 1 base; unmatched junction bases: 5. This CDR3 is 16 amino acids long. Germline V CDR1 and CDR2: SGDLS, YYNGEE. The CDR3 DNA is TGTGCCAGCAGCGTAGAAGGCGGGGGAGGCACAGATACGCAGTATTTT. This sequence encodes CASSVEGGGGTDTQYF.

The chain combines TRBV7-2 with TRBJ2-7; weak D call: TRBD2 (6 bases). The CDR3 spans 14 residues. The germline gives CDR1 SGHTA, CDR2 FQGNSA. Deletions cut 3 bases from V and 6 bases from J, with 15 bases between. The CDR3 nucleotides are TGTGCCAGCAGCTTCCCGGGACTCCCCCGCGAGCAGTACTTC. This encodes CASSFPGLPREQYF.